The 13 T cell receptor beta chains below were found in one sample sequenced in a study of blood T cell repertoires in COVID-19. Profiled with immunoSEQ multiplex PCR; TCRdb holds only in-frame clones, not every one. The table has under 300,000 clones, about 90% seen once. The specimen was peripheral blood. The source of these receptors is a man aged 25-40 years with COVID-19, enrolled during active disease.

The chain joins TRBV25-1 to TRBJ2-5, with D hard to call. V dropped 7 bases and J dropped 5 bases, with 5 bases sitting between them. The CDR3 is 10 amino acids. Germline assignment: CDR1 MGHDK and CDR2 SYGVNS. As DNA, the CDR3 is TGTGCCAGCACATGTGAGACCCAGTACTTC. This sequence encodes CASTCETQYF.

The chain uses TRBV2 and TRBJ2-7; maybe TRBD1 (6 bases). The ends were cut back, 4 bases at V and 5 bases at J, with 18 bases in the middle. Germline V lookup: CDR1 SNHLY, CDR2 FYNNEI. This CDR3 contains 15 residues. The CDR3 bases are TGTGCCAGCAGTGCCACAGGGACCGCGGCGAACGAGCAGTACTTC. Protein: CASSATGTAANEQYF.

In the case of this clone: Other DNA sequences of this sample code for an identical CDR3. The CDR3 nucleotides are TGCGCCAGCAGCTTGGGGCAGGGCGGCTACAATGAGCAGTTCTTC. As protein: CASSLGQGGYNEQFF. The rearrangement uses TRBV5-1 and TRBJ2-1, with D possibly being TRBD1 (5 bases). Germline-derived CDR1 and CDR2 are SGHRS and YFSETQ. This CDR3 comprises 15 residues. Trimming removed 0 bases from V and 3 bases from J, with 10 bases in between. Variable domain in full (rest from reference TRBV5-1 and TRBJ2-1): KAGVTQTPRYLIKTRGQQVTLSCSPISGHRSVSWYQQTPGQGLQFLFEYFSETQRNKGNFPGRFSGRQFSNSRSEMNVSTLELGDSALYLCASSLGQGGYNEQFFGPGTRLTVL.

This clone is a singleton in its sample. V usage is TRBV5-1 and J usage is TRBJ2-6; 14 bases line up with TRBD2. V shed 0 bases and J 2 bases; nucleotides not matched to a gene: 4. Germline CDR1 reads SGHRS; CDR2 reads YFSETQ. CDR3 length equals 19 residues. As DNA, the CDR3 is TGCGCCAGCAGCTTGGGACTAGCGGGGGGGCTACCTGGGGCCAACGTCCTGACTTTC. Translating it yields CASSLGLAGGLPGANVLTF.

Written as DNA, the CDR3 is TGTGCCAGCAGCCAGCTAATGAGGGGCAATCAGCCCCAGCATTTT. Protein: CASSQLMRGNQPQHF. The gene calls are TRBV27 and TRBJ1-5; D is uncertain. The germline V gene has CDR1 MNHEY and CDR2 SMNVEV (reference sequence). This CDR3 is built from 15 residues. V lost 6 bases and J lost 2, with 14 bases in between.

This clone is a singleton in its sample. V usage is TRBV6-6 and J usage is TRBJ1-5; D ambiguous. This CDR3 contains 14 residues. The germline CDR1 and CDR2 sequences are MNHNY and SVGAGI (reference sequence). Trimming stripped 7 bases from V and 3 bases from J, with 13 bases between. The CDR3 bases are TGTGCCAGCAAAGCACAGAGCTTCAATCAGCCCCAGCATTTT. This encodes CASKAQSFNQPQHF.

The V gene is TRBV3-1 (or the pseudogene TRBV3-2), the J gene TRBJ1-4; 7 bases line up with TRBD1. The length of the CDR3 is 15 residues. CDR1 is LGHDT and CDR2 is YNNKEL in the germline V gene (reference sequence). Trimming removed 4 bases from V and 1 base from J; junction bases left unmatched: 3. CDR3 sequence reads: CASSPNRGTNEKLFF. DNA for the CDR3: TGTGCCAGCAGCCCAAACAGGGGAACTAATGAAAAACTGTTTTTT.

V usage is TRBV10-2 and J usage is TRBJ1-2, with 11 nucleotides matching TRBD1. Germline V lookup: CDR1 WSHSY, CDR2 SAAADI. Trimming took 5 bases from V and 4 from J; bases not matched to a gene: 6. The length of the CDR3 is 15 residues. CDR3 residues: CASSQDRGLSYGYTF. CDR3 DNA sequence: TGCGCCAGCAGTCAGGACAGGGGGCTTAGCTATGGCTACACCTTC.

CDR3 residues: CASSLDAGVSQPQHF. In nucleotides, the CDR3 is TGTGCCAGCAGCTTAGACGCAGGGGTAAGTCAGCCCCAGCATTTT. The chain is built from TRBV7-9 and TRBJ1-5; possibly TRBD1 for D (6 bases). Deletions cut 1 base from V and 6 bases from J, with 13 bases between. In germline, CDR1 is SEHNR, CDR2 FQNEAQ (reference sequence). This CDR3 contains 15 residues.

A note on this clone: The sample carries other DNA sequences with the same CDR3. This chain joins TRBV6-5 and TRBJ1-2; perhaps TRBD1 as D (5 bases). The germline V gene has CDR1 MNHEY and CDR2 SVGAGI. The CDR3 is 13 residues long. Trimming removed 2 bases from V and 6 bases from J, with 10 bases in between. The CDR3: CASSYRGSHGYTF. The CDR3 DNA follows: TGTGCCAGCAGTTACAGGGGATCTCATGGCTACACCTTC.

J is TRBJ2-3 and V is TRBV19, with D possibly TRBD2 on 7 matching bases. Trimming shortened V by 1 base and J by 4 bases, and 24 bases separated the two germline ends. The CDR3 loop spans 19 amino acids. The germline V gene has CDR1 LNHDA and CDR2 SQIVND (reference sequence). The CDR3 DNA reads TGTGCCAGTAGTATAGGACCAAAGATTCGCGGGGGCGCGTCAGATACGCAGTATTTT. The encoded protein is CASSIGPKIRGGASDTQYF.

The V and J genes are TRBV11-2 and TRBJ2-3; D gene unclear. The CDR3 runs 16 residues. Deletions cut 0 bases from V and 2 bases from J, with 12 bases between. Germline V gives CDR1 SGHAT, CDR2 FQNNGV. The CDR3 protein is CASSLDYERVTDTQYF. As DNA, the CDR3 is TGTGCCAGCAGCTTAGATTACGAACGGGTCACAGATACGCAGTATTTT. The variable domain in full, with the rest retrieved from reference TRBV11-2 and TRBJ2-3, is EAGVAQSPRYKIIEKRQSVAFWCNPISGHATLYWYQQILGQGPKLLIQFQNNGVVDDSQLPKDRFSAERLKGVDSTLKIQPAKLEDSAVYLCASSLDYERVTDTQYFGPGTRLTVL.

The rearrangement joins TRBV27 to TRBJ1-2, with 7 bases that match TRBD1. Germline CDR1 MNHEY, CDR2 SMNVEV (reference sequence). This CDR3 comprises 16 residues. With V trimmed by 4 bases and J by 5 bases, 13 bases remained unmatched. In nucleotides, the CDR3 is TGTGCCAGCAGTTGGGGCAGGGGGGATGGCGATTATGGCTACACCTTC. It encodes CASSWGRGDGDYGYTF.